A selection of T cell receptor beta chains follows, all from one sample in a study of beta chain features in type 1 diabetes. The table came from immunoSEQ multiplex PCR; TCRdb's copy has only in-frame clones and leaves some out. The data contain hundreds of thousands of clones, roughly an eighth of them seen just once; the ten biggest clones take up 0.04%. The sequenced sample consisted of naive CD4+ T cells from blood. All receptors come from a man younger than 30 with type 1 diabetes. The CDR3 runs from the conserved cysteine through the conserved F or W. The D gene is left open where the match is weak. Rows give clone size only sometimes, using once, few, many, or a class for an expanded clone.

V: TRBV5-1
size: .
D: .
J: TRBJ2-3
CDR3: CASSLRAGLRGEYF
DNA: TGCGCCAGCAGCTTGAGGGCAGGACTGCGAGGGGAGTATTTT

V: TRBV5-1
size: .
D: .
J: TRBJ2-3
CDR3: CASSLTADTQYF
DNA: TGCGCCAGCAGCTTGACAGCAGATACGCAGTATTTT

V: TRBV27
size: few
D: .
J: TRBJ1-2
CDR3: CASSFLAGYGYTF
DNA: TGTGCCAGCAGTTTTCTCGCGGGCTATGGCTACACCTTC

V: TRBV7-9
size: few
D: .
J: TRBJ1-1
CDR3: CASSLQQRDTEAFF
DNA: TGTGCCAGCAGCTTACAGCAGCGGGACACTGAAGCTTTCTTT

V: TRBV5-4
size: few
D: .
J: TRBJ2-7
CDR3: CASSTGHGYEQYF
DNA: TGTGCCAGCAGCACCGGACATGGGTACGAGCAGTACTTC

V: TRBV9
size: few
D: .
J: TRBJ1-5
CDR3: CASSVGPGIQPQHF
DNA: TGTGCCAGCAGCGTAGGTCCCGGTATTCAGCCCCAGCATTTT

V: TRBV5-4
size: few
D: TRBD1
J: TRBJ2-1
CDR3: CASSSAKGDRGNEQFF
DNA: TGTGCCAGCAGCTCGGCTAAAGGGGACAGGGGCAATGAGCAGTTCTTC

V: TRBV30
size: .
D: .
J: TRBJ1-3
CDR3: CAWTVVSGNTIYF
DNA: TGTGCCTGGACAGTTGTCTCTGGAAACACCATATATTTT

V: TRBV4-3
size: .
D: TRBD1
J: TRBJ1-6
CDR3: CASSQEALGQGLRPLHF
DNA: TGCGCCAGCAGCCAAGAAGCACTCGGACAGGGATTGAGACCCCTCCACTTT

V: TRBV4-3
size: few
D: .
J: TRBJ2-3
CDR3: CASSQAPKRSSTDTQYF
DNA: TGCGCCAGCAGCCAAGCCCCCAAGCGGAGCAGCACAGATACGCAGTATTTT

V: TRBV7-9
size: few
D: .
J: TRBJ2-3
CDR3: CAGAGDTQYF
DNA: TGTGCGGGGGCGGGTGATACGCAGTATTTT

V: TRBV2
size: few
D: .
J: TRBJ2-1
CDR3: CASNWFDNEQFF
DNA: TGTGCCAGCAACTGGTTCGACAATGAGCAGTTCTTC

V: TRBV30
size: .
D: .
J: TRBJ2-5
CDR3: CAWSVIGETQYF
DNA: TGTGCCTGGAGTGTTATAGGAGAGACCCAGTACTTC

V: TRBV5-1
size: .
D: .
J: TRBJ2-4
CDR3: CASSSTTAGASTKNIQYF
DNA: TGCGCCAGCAGCTCCACCACCGCCGGGGCATCAACCAAAAACATTCAGTACTTC

V: TRBV14
size: few
D: TRBD2
J: TRBJ2-5
CDR3: CASSQVTSGRWRTQYF
DNA: TGTGCCAGCAGCCAAGTCACTAGCGGGCGCTGGAGGACCCAGTACTTC

V: TRBV18
size: few
D: .
J: TRBJ1-4
CDR3: CASSPRSGKATNEKLFF
DNA: TGTGCCAGCTCACCCCGCTCCGGCAAGGCAACTAATGAAAAACTGTTTTTT

V: TRBV29-1
size: few
D: .
J: TRBJ1-2
CDR3: CSVVAGEGVGGYTF
DNA: TGCAGCGTTGTCGCCGGGGAGGGGGTCGGTGGCTACACCTTC

V: TRBV6-6
size: few
D: .
J: TRBJ1-2
CDR3: CASSPGTRGYGYTF
DNA: TGTGCCAGCAGTCCCGGGACAAGGGGATATGGCTACACCTTC

V: TRBV20-1
size: few
D: .
J: TRBJ2-7
CDR3: CSAPLEGLRYF
DNA: TGCAGTGCTCCCCTAGAAGGTTTAAGGTACTTC

V: TRBV6-1
size: few
D: .
J: TRBJ2-7
CDR3: CASSERLVRESYEQYF
DNA: TGTGCCAGCAGTGAGAGGTTGGTCCGGGAGAGCTACGAGCAGTACTTC

V: TRBV5-4
size: few
D: .
J: TRBJ1-2
CDR3: CASSLDGYGYTF
DNA: TGTGCCAGCAGCTTGGATGGTTATGGCTACACCTTC

V: TRBV30
size: few
D: .
J: TRBJ1-1
CDR3: CAWTPFVDTEAFF
DNA: TGTGCCTGGACCCCCTTCGTGGACACTGAAGCTTTCTTT

V: TRBV15
size: .
D: .
J: TRBJ2-7
CDR3: CATSRGILGMLNEQYF
DNA: TGTGCCACCAGCAGAGGAATATTAGGGATGCTTAACGAGCAGTACTTC

V: TRBV2
size: .
D: TRBD1
J: TRBJ1-2
CDR3: CASRDRAQSRYTF
DNA: TGTGCCAGCAGAGACAGGGCCCAGAGTCGCTACACCTTC

V: TRBV5-1
size: .
D: TRBD2
J: TRBJ2-7
CDR3: CASSSTGTTYEQYF
DNA: TGCGCCAGCAGCTCTACCGGGACTACCTACGAGCAGTACTTC

V: TRBV27
size: .
D: .
J: TRBJ2-1
CDR3: CASRLQGRSSYNEQFF
DNA: TGTGCCAGCAGGCTACAGGGGAGGAGCTCCTACAATGAGCAGTTCTTC